The 22 T cell receptor beta chains in this list originate from one sample, sequenced in a study of blood T cell repertoires in COVID-19 (dated by TCRdb to 2020 to 2021). Libraries were constructed by the immunoSEQ multiplex PCR assay. TCRdb re-hosts the immuneACCESS table, in-frame sequences only. Its copies lack some clones; in the studies checked, an unresolved V gene accounts for under half of them, and the cause for the rest is not known. Counted in this sample were hundreds of thousands of clones; about 80% of them appeared once. The ten largest clones capture about 3.9% of the sample. Sample: PBMCs or T cells enriched from blood (not recorded which). Receptors originate from a woman in her thirties or forties who had been exposed to COVID-19.

The chain links TRBV5-1 to TRBJ2-5, with a tentative D call TRBD1 (5 bases). Germline loops: CDR1 SGHRS, CDR2 YFSETQ. This CDR3 has 17 residues. Trimming left V 0 bases short and J 0 bases short, with 15 bases between. The CDR3 here is CASSLGPAAGYQETQYF. CDR3 in DNA: TGCGCCAGCAGCTTGGGCCCCGCTGCAGGGTACCAAGAGACCCAGTACTTC. The entire variable domain, with the rest obtained from reference TRBV5-1 and TRBJ2-5, is as follows: KAGVTQTPRYLIKTRGQQVTLSCSPISGHRSVSWYQQTPGQGLQFLFEYFSETQRNKGNFPGRFSGRQFSNSRSEMNVSTLELGDSALYLCASSLGPAAGYQETQYFGPGTRLLVL.

The chain combines TRBV19 with TRBJ2-7; TRBD1 matches 9 bases. This CDR3 contains 18 residues. The germline gives CDR1 LNHDA, CDR2 SQIVND (reference sequence). CDR3 in DNA: TGTGTCCCGATGCAGGGGGACAGGGAGTGTTGGGCCCTGGGCGAGCAGTACTTC. It specifies CVPMQGDRECWALGEQYF.

This rearrangement joins TRBV5-6 to TRBJ1-1, with TRBD1 identical over 11 bases. Germline CDR1 is SGHDT and CDR2 is YYEEEE. Germline trimming cut 4 bases from V and 6 bases from J; bases unmatched to any gene: 17. This CDR3 is built from 18 residues. CDR3 residues: CASSTGGTGGPLRAEAFF. For the CDR3, the DNA is TGTGCCAGCAGCACGGGGGGGACAGGGGGACCCCTTAGGGCTGAAGCTTTCTTT.

The V call is TRBV18, the J call TRBJ1-2, with 8 bases identical to TRBD1. CDR1 and CDR2 (germline): KGHSH, LQKENI. The CDR3 is made up of 14 amino acids. Trimming cost V 3 bases and J 7 bases; bases outside gene matches: 7. CDR3 nucleotides: TGTGCCAGCTCACCGCCGGGACAGGTGGTTGGCTACACCTTC. Translation: CASSPPGQVVGYTF.

The V and J genes are TRBV9 and TRBJ1-5, with 10 bases aligning to TRBD1. V shed 3 bases, J shed 1 base, and the junction held 7 bases outside the gene matches. This CDR3 is 17 amino acids long. The germline CDR1 and CDR2 sequences are SGDLS and YYNGEE. The CDR3 DNA follows: TGTGCCAGCAGCGCCGCTGACAGGGGGCTAAGCAATCAGCCCCAGCATTTT. As protein: CASSAADRGLSNQPQHF.

The chain employs TRBV14 and TRBJ1-6; D is unresolved. In germline, CDR1 is SGHDN, CDR2 FVKESK. The CDR3 is 12 residues long. V was clipped by 4 bases and J by 9 bases, with 7 bases between them. The CDR3 nucleotides read TGTGCCAGCAGCCCCCCAGGTTCACCCCTCCACTTT. This translates into CASSPPGSPLHF.

The chain carries TRBV5-5 and TRBJ2-3; D ambiguous. This CDR3 is built from 16 residues. Between the trimmed V and J ends, which lost 0 bases and 5 bases, there was a span of 16 bases. CDR1 SGHKS and CDR2 YYEKEE come from the germline V gene (reference sequence). The CDR3 coding sequence is TGTGCCAGCAGCTTGGCCGGTCGACTCTCGATAGATACGCAGTATTTT. Protein sequence: CASSLAGRLSIDTQYF.

The chain has TRBV18 and TRBJ2-7; no firm D call. From germline, CDR1 is KGHSH and CDR2 LQKENI. V was clipped by 6 bases and J by 2 bases, with 11 bases between them. This CDR3 has 13 residues. The CDR3 nucleotides are TGTGCCAGCTCCACCGCAGACACCTACGAGCAGTACTTC. Translation: CASSTADTYEQYF.

The V and J genes are TRBV9 and TRBJ1-2; possibly TRBD1 for D (5 bases). The germline V gene has CDR1 SGDLS and CDR2 YYNGEE. The length of the CDR3 is 16 residues. Trimming left V 0 bases short and J 7 bases short, with 19 bases between. The CDR3 DNA follows: TGTGCCAGCAGCGTAGCTCGGGGGGGAGTGGGGCCTGGCTACACCTTC. Protein sequence: CASSVARGGVGPGYTF.

The chain is built from TRBV7-9 and TRBJ1-2; TRBD1 agrees at 8 bases. The CDR3 runs to 15 residues. Losses at the gene ends were 5 bases for V and 2 bases for J; bases not matched to a gene: 7. Germline V gene sequence: CDR1 SEHNR, CDR2 FQNEAQ (reference sequence). The CDR3 DNA reads TGTGCCAGCAGCCATACCAGGACAGGGAACTATGGCTACACCTTC. Translating it yields CASSHTRTGNYGYTF.

The chain is built from TRBV27 and TRBJ1-1; D is uncertain. From germline, CDR1 is MNHEY and CDR2 SMNVEV (reference sequence). CDR3 length equals 13 residues. V lost 5 bases and J lost 3, with 10 bases in between. CDR3 residues: CASSTTRDTEAFF. DNA for the CDR3: TGTGCCAGCAGTACCACCCGGGACACTGAAGCTTTCTTT.

V gene TRBV3-1 (or the pseudogene TRBV3-2) combines with J gene TRBJ2-5; perhaps TRBD2 as D (6 bases). This CDR3 is 15 amino acids long. Germline V gene data show CDR1 as LGHDT and CDR2 as YNNKEL (reference sequence). The V gene lost 0 bases and the J gene lost 5 bases, with 13 bases spanning the gap. The CDR3 DNA reads as TGTGCCAGCAGCCAAGATGGGCGGGGTCGGGAGACCCAGTACTTC. The encoded protein is CASSQDGRGRETQYF.

This rearrangement joins TRBV6-2 or TRBV6-3 to TRBJ1-2, with a weak D call TRBD1 (5 bases). This CDR3 region has 16 residues. Germline loops: CDR1 MNHEY, CDR2 SVGEGT. V dropped 2 bases and J dropped 4 bases, with 17 bases sitting between them. As DNA, the CDR3 is TGTGCCAGCAGTTACCCCAAGGGGACTCGGCGCTATGGCTACACCTTC. Its translation is CASSYPKGTRRYGYTF.

The chain links TRBV7-2 to TRBJ2-7, with 9 bases matching TRBD1. CDR1 is SGHTA, CDR2 FQGNSA, per germline. There are 14 residues in the CDR3. V was pared by 4 bases and J by 5 bases, with 6 bases of the junction left unmatched. The CDR3: CASSSGQGTHEQYF. The DNA for the CDR3 is TGTGCCAGCAGCTCCGGACAGGGGACCCACGAGCAGTACTTC.

The rearrangement links TRBV11-3 to TRBJ1-1, with D perhaps TRBD1 (5 bases). From germline, CDR1 is SGHNT and CDR2 YENEEA. V was clipped by 5 bases and J by 5 bases, with 21 bases between them. This CDR3 is 16 amino acids long. CDR3 in amino acids: CASSTSRGGVWTEAFF. Written as DNA, the CDR3 is TGTGCCAGCAGCACCTCTAGGGGCGGGGTTTGGACTGAAGCTTTCTTT.

The V gene is TRBV24-1, the J gene TRBJ2-2; TRBD2 matches 8 bases. There are 14 residues in the CDR3. Germline V CDR1 and CDR2: KGHDR, SFDVKD. Unmatched junction bases numbered 5, after V lost 6 bases and J lost 6 bases. The CDR3 protein is CATSLSGGPGELFF. Written as DNA, the CDR3 is TGTGCCACCAGTCTGAGCGGGGGACCCGGGGAGCTGTTTTTT.

The chain joins TRBV4-1 to TRBJ1-1, with 8 bases that match TRBD1. V lost 4 bases to trimming and J lost 7 bases; unmatched junction nucleotides: 8. There are 14 residues in the CDR3. Germline values: CDR1 MGHRA, CDR2 YSYEKL. CDR3: CASSLGQEILEAFF. CDR3 nucleotides: TGCGCCAGCAGCCTGGGACAGGAAATTCTTGAAGCTTTCTTT.

The V and J genes are TRBV27 and TRBJ1-4; 7 bases are shared with TRBD1. With V trimmed by 5 bases and J by 0 bases, 6 bases remained unmatched. The CDR3 extends over 16 amino acids. Germline V gene sequence: CDR1 MNHEY, CDR2 SMNVEV (reference sequence). The CDR3 DNA sequence: TGTGCCAGCAGTGAAGGGACAGCCGCAACTAATGAAAAACTGTTTTTT. Translating it yields CASSEGTAATNEKLFF.

V usage is TRBV5-4 and J usage is TRBJ2-7; the match to TRBD2 covers 11 bases. CDR3 length equals 14 residues. CDR1 is SGHNT, CDR2 YYREEE, per germline (reference sequence). With V trimmed by 3 bases and J by 2 bases, 1 base remained unmatched. Here the CDR3 DNA reads TGTGCCAGCAGCTATAGCGGGGGGGCCTACGAGCAGTACTTC. Translated: CASSYSGGAYEQYF.

The chain joins TRBV2 to TRBJ1-2; D gene uncertain. V gave up 6 bases and J gave up 0 bases, with 11 bases separating them. Looked up from germline, CDR1 is SNHLY and CDR2 is FYNNEI. The CDR3 consists of 14 residues. For the CDR3, the DNA is TGTGCCAGCAGCTCGGAGCCTACTAACTATGGCTACACCTTC. This translates into CASSSEPTNYGYTF.

The chain employs TRBV28 and TRBJ2-7; 9 bases align to TRBD1. CDR1 and CDR2 from the germline V gene are MDHEN and SYDVKM. This CDR3 spans 15 amino acids. V lost 7 bases, J lost 3 bases, and 10 bases stayed unmatched. CDR3: CASKLGGQGFYEQYF. CDR3 DNA sequence: TGTGCCAGCAAGCTTGGGGGACAGGGATTCTACGAGCAGTACTTC.

This rearrangement joins TRBV18 to TRBJ1-4; 10 nucleotides line up with TRBD1. This CDR3 is built from 15 residues. The germline V gene has CDR1 KGHSH and CDR2 LQKENI. Unmatched junction bases numbered 5, after V lost 6 bases and J lost 4 bases. The CDR3 loop reads CASSTGTGDNEKLFF. The CDR3 DNA is TGTGCCAGCTCCACCGGGACAGGGGATAATGAAAAACTGTTTTTT.